The rows below give T cell receptor beta chains drawn from one sample of a study of OX40 agonist ivuxolimab in advanced cancers. Measured with immunoSEQ multiplex PCR; TCRdb has only the in-frame clones, and not every one. The sample yields tens of thousands of clones, around 89% seen once. Sequenced here: CD4+ or CD8+ T cells sorted from blood, sampled in a trial of the OX40 agonist ivuxolimab. Source of these receptors: an adult with an advanced solid tumor such as melanoma, head and neck, liver or kidney cancer. Each CDR3 is given with its conserved first and last residue. Fields, in order: clone size, V gene, J gene, D gene, CDR3 protein, CDR3 DNA. D genes are given only for firm matches. The listing skips clone size in some rows; elsewhere it reads once, few, many or a size class.

NA	TRBV2	TRBJ1-1	TRBD1	CASSARQGMNTEAFF	TGTGCCAGCAGCGCAAGACAGGGCATGAACACTGAAGCTTTCTTT
NA	TRBV30	TRBJ1-2	TRBD1	CAWSSPPGQANYGYTF	TGTGCCTGGAGTTCACCGCCGGGACAGGCTAACTATGGCTACACCTTC
NA	TRBV9	TRBJ1-1	NA	CASSVYSGTEAFF	TGTGCCAGCAGCGTATACAGCGGCACTGAAGCTTTCTTT
NA	TRBV7-8	TRBJ2-7	TRBD1	CASSLGTGSYEQYF	TGTGCCAGCAGCTTAGGGACAGGGTCTTACGAGCAGTACTTC
once	TRBV5-6	TRBJ1-2	TRBD1	CASSLGWDSPGYTF	TGTGCCAGCAGCTTGGGGTGGGACAGCCCCGGCTACACCTTC
once	TRBV15	TRBJ2-1	NA	CATSRDGYEQFF	TGTGCCACCAGCAGAGATGGATATGAGCAGTTCTTC
NA	TRBV19	TRBJ1-5	NA	CASSPRLENQPQHF	TGTGCCAGTAGTCCAAGACTGGAGAATCAGCCCCAGCATTTT
few	TRBV29-1	TRBJ1-5	NA	CSVEWGAGNIWNQPQHF	TGCAGCGTAGAGTGGGGGGCTGGAAACATATGGAATCAGCCCCAGCATTTT
NA	TRBV6-4	TRBJ1-1	NA	CASSEDSRAGREAFF	TGTGCCAGCAGTGAGGACTCTCGGGCCGGGAGAGAAGCTTTCTTT
NA	TRBV20-1	TRBJ1-2	NA	CSARGSHGYTF	TGCAGTGCTAGAGGGTCTCATGGCTACACCTTC
NA	TRBV5-5	TRBJ2-7	TRBD1	CASSSWAGQGSGEQYF	TGTGCCAGCAGCTCTTGGGCAGGACAGGGGTCGGGCGAGCAGTACTTC
NA	TRBV7-9	TRBJ1-1	NA	CASSLNLRGDTEAFF	TGTGCCAGCAGCTTAAATTTGAGGGGTGACACTGAAGCTTTCTTT
NA	TRBV5-1	TRBJ2-2	NA	CASSLSQGGTGELFF	TGCGCCAGCAGCTTAAGTCAGGGAGGCACCGGGGAGCTGTTTTTT
NA	TRBV7-9	TRBJ1-1	NA	CASSLVSRPAFF	TGTGCCAGCAGCTTAGTGTCGCGGCCAGCTTTCTTT